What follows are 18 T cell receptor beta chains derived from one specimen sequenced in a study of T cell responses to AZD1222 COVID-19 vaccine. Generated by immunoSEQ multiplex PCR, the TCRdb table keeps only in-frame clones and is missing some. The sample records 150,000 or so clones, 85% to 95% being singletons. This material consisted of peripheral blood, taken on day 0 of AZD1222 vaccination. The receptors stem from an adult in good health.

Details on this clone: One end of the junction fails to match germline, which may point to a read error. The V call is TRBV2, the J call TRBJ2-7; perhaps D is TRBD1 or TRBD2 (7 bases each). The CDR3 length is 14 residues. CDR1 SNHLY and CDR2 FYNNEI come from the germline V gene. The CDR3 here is CASSPNDYTGEGGF. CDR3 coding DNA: TGTGCCAGCAGTCCGAACGACTATACAGGGGAGGGAGGTTTC.

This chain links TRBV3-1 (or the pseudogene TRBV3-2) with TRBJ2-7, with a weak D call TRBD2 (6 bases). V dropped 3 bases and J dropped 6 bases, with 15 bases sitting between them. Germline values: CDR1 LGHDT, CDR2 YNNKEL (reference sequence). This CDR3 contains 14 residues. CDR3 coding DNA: TGTGCCAGCAGCCAGCCTGGCGTGGGGGGCGAGCAGTACTTC. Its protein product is CASSQPGVGGEQYF.

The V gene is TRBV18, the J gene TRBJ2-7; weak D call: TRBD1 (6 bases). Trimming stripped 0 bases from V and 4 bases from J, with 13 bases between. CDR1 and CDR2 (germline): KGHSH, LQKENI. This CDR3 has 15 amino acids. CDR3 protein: CASSPPTGLRYEQYF. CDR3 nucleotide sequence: TGTGCCAGCTCACCACCTACAGGGTTGCGGTACGAGCAGTACTTC.

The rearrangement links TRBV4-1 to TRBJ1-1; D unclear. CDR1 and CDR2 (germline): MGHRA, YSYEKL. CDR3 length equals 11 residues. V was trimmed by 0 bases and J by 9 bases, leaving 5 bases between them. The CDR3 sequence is CASSQENQAFF. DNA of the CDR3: TGCGCCAGCAGCCAAGAGAATCAAGCTTTCTTT.

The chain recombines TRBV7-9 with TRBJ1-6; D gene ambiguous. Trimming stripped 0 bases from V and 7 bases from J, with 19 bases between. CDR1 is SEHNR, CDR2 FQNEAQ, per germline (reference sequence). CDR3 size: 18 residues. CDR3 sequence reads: CASSLAQFPDRRNSPLHF. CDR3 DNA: TGTGCCAGCAGCTTAGCCCAGTTTCCCGATCGAAGGAATTCACCCCTCCACTTT.

The chain's CDR3 is CATSSDGRTQHF. The CDR3, as DNA: TGTGCCACCAGCAGCGACGGACGGACCCAGCATTTT. The rearrangement joins TRBV15 to TRBJ1-5; the D is unclear. V shed 3 bases and J shed 11 bases, with 11 bases lying between them. This CDR3 is 12 amino acids long. Germline lookup yields CDR1 LNHNV and CDR2 YYDKDF (reference sequence).

CDR3 DNA: TGTGCCAGCACTAGTGCTCCTAGCACAGATACGCAGTATTTT. It is translated as CASTSAPSTDTQYF. V usage is TRBV6-8 and J usage is TRBJ2-3; D remains ambiguous. The CDR3 has 14 amino acids. The V end was cut by 7 bases, the J end by 0 bases, with 11 bases between. CDR1 and CDR2 (germline): MNHGY, SAAAGT.

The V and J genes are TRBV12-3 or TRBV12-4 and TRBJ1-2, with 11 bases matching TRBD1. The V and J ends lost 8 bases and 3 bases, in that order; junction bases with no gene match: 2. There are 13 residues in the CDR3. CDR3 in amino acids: CASGQGADYGYTF. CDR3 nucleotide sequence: TGTGCCAGCGGACAGGGGGCGGACTATGGCTACACCTTC.

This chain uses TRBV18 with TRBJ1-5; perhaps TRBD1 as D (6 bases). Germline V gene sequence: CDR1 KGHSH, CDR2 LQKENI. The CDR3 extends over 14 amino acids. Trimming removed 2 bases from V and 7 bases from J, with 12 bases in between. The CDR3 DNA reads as TGTGCCAGCTCACCAGGGCAGGGGCACCAGCCCCAGCATTTT. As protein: CASSPGQGHQPQHF.

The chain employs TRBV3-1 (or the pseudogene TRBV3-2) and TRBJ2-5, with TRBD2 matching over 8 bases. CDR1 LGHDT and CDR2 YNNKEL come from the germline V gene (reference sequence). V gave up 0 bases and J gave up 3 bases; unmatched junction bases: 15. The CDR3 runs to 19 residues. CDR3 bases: TGTGCCAGCAGCCAAGATTATGTAGCGGGAAGACTTCCCGAAGAGACCCAGTACTTC. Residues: CASSQDYVAGRLPEETQYF.

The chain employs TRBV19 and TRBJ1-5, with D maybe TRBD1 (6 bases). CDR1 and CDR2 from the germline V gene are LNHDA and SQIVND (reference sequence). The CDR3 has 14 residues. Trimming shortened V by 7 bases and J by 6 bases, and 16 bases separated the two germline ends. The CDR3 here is CASTGWGASQPQHF. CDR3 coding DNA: TGTGCCAGTACCGGGTGGGGGGCGAGTCAGCCCCAGCATTTT.

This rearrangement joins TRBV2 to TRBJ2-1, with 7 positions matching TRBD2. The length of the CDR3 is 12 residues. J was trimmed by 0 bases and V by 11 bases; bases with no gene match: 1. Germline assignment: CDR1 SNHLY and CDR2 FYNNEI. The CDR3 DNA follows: TGTGCCGGGGGGGTCTCCTACAATGAGCAGTTCTTC. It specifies CAGGVSYNEQFF.

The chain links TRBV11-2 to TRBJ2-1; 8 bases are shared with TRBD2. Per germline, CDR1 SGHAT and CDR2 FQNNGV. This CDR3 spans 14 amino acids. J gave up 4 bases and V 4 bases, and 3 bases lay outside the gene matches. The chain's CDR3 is CASSSIAGYNEQFF. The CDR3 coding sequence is TGTGCCAGCAGCTCTATAGCGGGGTACAATGAGCAGTTCTTC.

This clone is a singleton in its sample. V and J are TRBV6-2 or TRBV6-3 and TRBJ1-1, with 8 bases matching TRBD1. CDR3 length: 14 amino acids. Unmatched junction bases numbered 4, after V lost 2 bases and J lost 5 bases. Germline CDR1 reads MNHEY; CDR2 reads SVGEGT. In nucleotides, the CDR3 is TGTGCCAGCAGTTACGGGACAGGCGGTACTGAAGCTTTCTTT. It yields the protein CASSYGTGGTEAFF.

CDR3 bases: TGCGCCAGCAGCGTTGACTTAAACTCCTACAATGAGCAGTTCTTC. Amino acid sequence: CASSVDLNSYNEQFF. The V gene is TRBV5-1, the J gene TRBJ2-1; D remains ambiguous. The V gene's germline CDR1 is SGHRS and CDR2 YFSETQ. V shed 4 bases and J shed 0 bases, with 11 bases lying between them. The CDR3 length is 15 residues.

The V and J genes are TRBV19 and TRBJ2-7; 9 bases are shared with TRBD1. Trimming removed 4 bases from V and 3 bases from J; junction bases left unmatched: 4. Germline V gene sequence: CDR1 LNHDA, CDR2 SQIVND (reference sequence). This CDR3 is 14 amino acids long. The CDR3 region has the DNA TGTGCCAGTAGTACAACGGGACAGGGCTACGAGCAGTACTTC. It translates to CASSTTGQGYEQYF.

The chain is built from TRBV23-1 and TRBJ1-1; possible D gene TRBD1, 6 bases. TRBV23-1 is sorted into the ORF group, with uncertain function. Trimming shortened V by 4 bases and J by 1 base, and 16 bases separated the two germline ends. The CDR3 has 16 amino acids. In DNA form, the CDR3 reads TGCGCCAGCAGTCGGGGAGAAACAGGGTCGAACACTGAAGCTTTCTTT. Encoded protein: CASSRGETGSNTEAFF.

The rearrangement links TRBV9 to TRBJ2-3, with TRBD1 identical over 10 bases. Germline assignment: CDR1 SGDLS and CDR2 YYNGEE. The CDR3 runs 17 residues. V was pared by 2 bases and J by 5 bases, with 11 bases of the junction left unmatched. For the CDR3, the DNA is TGTGCCAGCAGCGTTACTCCGGGACAGGGGTCAGGAGATACGCAGTATTTT. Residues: CASSVTPGQGSGDTQYF.